The next 2 T cell receptor beta chains were all read from a single sample in a study of T cell repertoires in ileal Crohn's disease. Sequenced by immunoSEQ multiplex PCR; TCRdb stores in-frame clones only, minus some. This table holds roughly 60,000 clones, about 88% found once. The time point here: neoterminal ileum biopsy at postoperative endoscopy, about 6 months after surgery. The sample taken for sequencing was ileal tissue. Receptor source: an adult with Crohn's disease.

The table lists this clone with a count of one. The chain employs TRBV11-1 and TRBJ2-7, with a weak D call TRBD1 (5 bases). The V end was cut by 10 bases, the J end by 2 bases, with 18 bases between. Germline assignment: CDR1 SGHAT and CDR2 FQDESV (reference sequence). The CDR3 sequence is 14 residues long. The CDR3 DNA is TGTGCCACCGCACCTAAAGACAGTGCCTACGAGCAGTACTTC. It specifies CATAPKDSAYEQYF. Drawing the rest from reference TRBV11-1 and TRBJ2-7, the complete variable domain is EAEVAQSPRYKITEKSQAVAFWCDPISGHATLYWYRQILGQGPELLVQFQDESVVDDSQLPKDRFSAERLKGVDSTLKIQPAELGDSAMYLCATAPKDSAYEQYFGPGTRLTVT.

The rearrangement links TRBV4-1 to TRBJ2-5, with D unclear. Germline V CDR1 and CDR2: MGHRA, YSYEKL. V dropped 0 bases and J dropped 0 bases, with 5 bases sitting between them. The CDR3 sequence is 14 residues long. CDR3: CASSQDSNQETQYF. The CDR3 coding sequence is TGCGCCAGCAGCCAAGACAGTAACCAAGAGACCCAGTACTTC.